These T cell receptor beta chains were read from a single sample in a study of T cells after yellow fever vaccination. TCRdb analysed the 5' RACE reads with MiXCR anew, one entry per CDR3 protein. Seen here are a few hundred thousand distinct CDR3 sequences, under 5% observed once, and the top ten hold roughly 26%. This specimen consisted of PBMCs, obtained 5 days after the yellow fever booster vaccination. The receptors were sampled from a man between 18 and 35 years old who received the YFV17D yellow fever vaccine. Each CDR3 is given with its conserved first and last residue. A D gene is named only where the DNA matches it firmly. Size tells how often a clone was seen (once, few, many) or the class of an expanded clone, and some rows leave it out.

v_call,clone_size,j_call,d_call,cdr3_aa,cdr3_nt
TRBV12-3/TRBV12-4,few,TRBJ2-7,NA,CASSFRDGRSYEQYF,TGTGCCAGCAGTTTCCGGGACGGTCGCTCCTACGAGCAGTACTTC
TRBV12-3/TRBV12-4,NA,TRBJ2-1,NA,CASSLAMQGYNEQFF,TGTGCCAGCAGTTTAGCGATGCAGGGCTACAATGAGCAGTTCTTC
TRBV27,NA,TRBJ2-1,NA,CASSSTRHDEQFF,TGTGCCAGCAGTTCGACTAGGCATGATGAGCAGTTCTTC
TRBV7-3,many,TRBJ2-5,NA,CASSPESQETQYF,TGTGCCAGCAGCCCGGAGAGTCAAGAGACCCAGTACTTC
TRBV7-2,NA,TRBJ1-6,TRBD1,CASSADRGRVSPLHF,TGTGCCAGCAGCGCAGACAGGGGGCGGGTTTCACCCCTCCACTTT
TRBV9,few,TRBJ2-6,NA,CASGKGVAGANVLTF,TGTGCCAGCGGGAAAGGCGTTGCCGGGGCCAACGTCCTGACTTTC
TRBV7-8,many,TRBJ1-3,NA,CASSLVARGNTIYF,TGTGCCAGCAGCTTAGTTGCGAGAGGAAACACCATATATTTT
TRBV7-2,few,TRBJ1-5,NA,CASSSDPGRPQHF,TGTGCCAGCAGCAGCGACCCGGGACGGCCCCAGCATTTT
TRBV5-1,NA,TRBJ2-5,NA,CASSFYNGPLQETQYF,TGCGCCAGCAGCTTCTACAACGGGCCACTTCAAGAGACCCAGTACTTC
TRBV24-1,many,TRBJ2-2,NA,CATSDQTVTGELFF,TGTGCCACCAGTGATCAGACGGTCACCGGGGAGCTGTTTTTT
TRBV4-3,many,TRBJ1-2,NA,CASSLTRGNGYTF,TGCGCCAGCAGCCTCACCCGGGGGAACGGCTACACCTTC
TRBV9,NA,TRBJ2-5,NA,CASSGRVEAETQYF,TGTGCCAGCAGCGGCCGGGTGGAAGCCGAGACCCAGTACTTC
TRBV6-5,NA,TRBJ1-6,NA,CASSQSNNSPLHF,TGTGCCAGCAGTCAGAGTAATAATTCACCCCTCCACTTT
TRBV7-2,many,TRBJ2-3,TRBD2,CASSLVAGGPNTQYF,TGTGCCAGCAGCCTTGTAGCGGGGGGGCCGAATACGCAGTATTTT
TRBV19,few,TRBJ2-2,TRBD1,CASLDRGNTGELFF,TGTGCCAGCCTGGACAGGGGAAACACCGGGGAGCTGTTTTTT
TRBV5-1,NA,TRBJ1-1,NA,CASSTQVNTEAFF,TGCGCCAGCAGCACCCAGGTGAACACTGAAGCTTTCTTT
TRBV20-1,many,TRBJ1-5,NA,CSARRGNQPQHF,TGCAGTGCTCGACGGGGGAACCAGCCCCAGCATTTT
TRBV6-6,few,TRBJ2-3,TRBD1,CASTRTGYSTDTQYF,TGTGCCAGCACCCGGACAGGTTATAGCACAGATACGCAGTATTTT
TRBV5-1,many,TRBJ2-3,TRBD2,CASSRGLAGTSTDTQYF,TGCGCCAGCAGCCGGGGACTAGCGGGGACCAGCACAGATACGCAGTATTTT
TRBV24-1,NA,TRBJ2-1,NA,CAIRGSSYNEQFF,TGTGCCATCCGGGGGAGCTCCTACAATGAGCAGTTCTTC
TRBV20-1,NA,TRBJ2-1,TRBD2,CSVQRGAYEEQFF,TGCAGTGTTCAGCGGGGGGCGTATGAGGAGCAGTTCTTC
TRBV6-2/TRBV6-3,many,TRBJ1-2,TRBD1,CASSYGTVSGYTF,TGTGCCAGCAGTTACGGGACAGTGTCTGGCTACACCTTC